This is a list of T cell receptor beta chains from one sample in a study of T cell repertoires in cytomegalovirus infection. MiXCR was run by TCRdb on the reads, yielding one entry per CDR3 protein. The sample holds some 920,000 distinct CDR3 sequences, approximately 31% seen once. For these TCRs, the target antigens are not known. The sample was cultured CD8+ T cells from PBMCs, taken from culture after CMV antigen stimulation. These receptors originate from a human donor in good health (CMV status not recorded). Some clones in this sample may be carry-over from other donors' samples. Both conserved end residues are part of each CDR3. A D gene is named only where the DNA matches it firmly. Rows may omit the clone size; those that give it use once, few, many or a size class.

clone_size: few; v_call: TRBV4-2; d_call: .; j_call: TRBJ1-6; cdr3_nt: TGTGCCAGCAGCCCTACCACAGATGTGAATTCACCCCTCCACTTT; cdr3_aa: CASSPTTDVNSPLHF
clone_size: .; v_call: TRBV9; d_call: .; j_call: TRBJ2-3; cdr3_nt: TGTGCCAGCAGCGTAGCAGCCATCACAGATACGCAGTATTTT; cdr3_aa: CASSVAAITDTQYF
clone_size: few; v_call: TRBV7-6; d_call: .; j_call: TRBJ1-2; cdr3_nt: TGTGCCAGCAGCCCACGGATCTACGACGTCTATGGCTACACCTTC; cdr3_aa: CASSPRIYDVYGYTF
clone_size: few; v_call: TRBV6-6; d_call: .; j_call: TRBJ1-2; cdr3_nt: TGTGCCAGCAGTTACACAGGGAGACTTCCCCTTAGCGATGGCTACACCTTC; cdr3_aa: CASSYTGRLPLSDGYTF
clone_size: .; v_call: TRBV6-2/TRBV6-3; d_call: .; j_call: TRBJ1-5; cdr3_nt: TGTGCCAGCAGTCCTTCCCTCGGGCTTTATAGCAATCAGCCCCAGCATTTT; cdr3_aa: CASSPSLGLYSNQPQHF
clone_size: few; v_call: TRBV6-1; d_call: .; j_call: TRBJ1-2; cdr3_nt: TGTGCCAGCAGTGAAGCCCATCCGCAGGGTACCATGTATGGCTACACCTTC; cdr3_aa: CASSEAHPQGTMYGYTF
clone_size: .; v_call: TRBV20-1; d_call: TRBD1; j_call: TRBJ1-5; cdr3_nt: TGCAGTGCTAGGGACAGGGGTTCAAGCAATCAGCCCCAGCATTTT; cdr3_aa: CSARDRGSSNQPQHF
clone_size: .; v_call: TRBV7-9; d_call: .; j_call: TRBJ1-4; cdr3_nt: TGTGCCAGCAGCTCCTATAATGAAAAACTGTTTTTT; cdr3_aa: CASSSYNEKLFF
clone_size: .; v_call: TRBV10-2; d_call: .; j_call: TRBJ1-5; cdr3_nt: TGCGCCAGCAGTGAGCAGGGGTGGCAGCCCCAGCATTTT; cdr3_aa: CASSEQGWQPQHF
clone_size: .; v_call: TRBV6-5; d_call: .; j_call: TRBJ1-2; cdr3_nt: TGTGCCAGCAGTTACTCGGAGTGGGGCGGTAACTATGGCTACACCTTC; cdr3_aa: CASSYSEWGGNYGYTF